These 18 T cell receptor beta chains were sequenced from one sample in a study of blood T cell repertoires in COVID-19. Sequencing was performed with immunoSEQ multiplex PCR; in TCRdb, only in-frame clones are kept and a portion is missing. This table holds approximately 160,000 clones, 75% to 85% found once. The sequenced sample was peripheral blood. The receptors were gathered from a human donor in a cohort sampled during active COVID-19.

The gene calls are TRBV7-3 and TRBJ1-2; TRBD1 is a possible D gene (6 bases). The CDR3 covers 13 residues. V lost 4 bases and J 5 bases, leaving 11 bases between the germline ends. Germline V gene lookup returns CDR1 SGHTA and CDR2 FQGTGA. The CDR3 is CASSSRGSYGYTF. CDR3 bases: TGTGCCAGCAGCTCGAGGGGGTCATATGGCTACACCTTC.

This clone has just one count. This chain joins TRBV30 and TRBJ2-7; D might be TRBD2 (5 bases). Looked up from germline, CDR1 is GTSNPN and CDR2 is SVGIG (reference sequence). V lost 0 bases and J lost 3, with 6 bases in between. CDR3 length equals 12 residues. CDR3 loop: CAWSVGNYEQYF. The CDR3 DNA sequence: TGTGCCTGGAGTGTCGGGAACTACGAGCAGTACTTC.

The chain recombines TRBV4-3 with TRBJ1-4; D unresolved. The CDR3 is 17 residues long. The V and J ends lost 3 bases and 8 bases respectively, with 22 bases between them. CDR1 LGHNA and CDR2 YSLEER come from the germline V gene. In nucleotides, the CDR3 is TGCGCCAGCAGCCATGCGCGACCGGACCGAGGGTGGGAAAAACTGTTTTTT. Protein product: CASSHARPDRGWEKLFF.

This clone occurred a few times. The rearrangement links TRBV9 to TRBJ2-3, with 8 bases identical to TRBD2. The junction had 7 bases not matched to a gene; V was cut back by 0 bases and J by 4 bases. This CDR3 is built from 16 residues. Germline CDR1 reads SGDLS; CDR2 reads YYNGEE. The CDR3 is CASSVGGQAGADTQYF. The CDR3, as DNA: TGTGCCAGCAGCGTAGGTGGGCAAGCGGGGGCAGATACGCAGTATTTT. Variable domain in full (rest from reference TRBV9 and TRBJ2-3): DSGVTQTPKHLITATGQRVTLRCSPRSGDLSVYWYQQSLDQGLQFLIQYYNGEERAKGNILERFSAQQFPDLHSELNLSSLELGDSALYFCASSVGGQAGADTQYFGPGTRLTVL.

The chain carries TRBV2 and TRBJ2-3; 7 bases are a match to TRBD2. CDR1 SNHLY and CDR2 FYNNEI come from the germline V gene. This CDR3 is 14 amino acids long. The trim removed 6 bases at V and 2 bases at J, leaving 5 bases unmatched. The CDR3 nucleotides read TGTGCCAGCAGGGACTGGGACTACACAGATACGCAGTATTTT. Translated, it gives CASRDWDYTDTQYF.

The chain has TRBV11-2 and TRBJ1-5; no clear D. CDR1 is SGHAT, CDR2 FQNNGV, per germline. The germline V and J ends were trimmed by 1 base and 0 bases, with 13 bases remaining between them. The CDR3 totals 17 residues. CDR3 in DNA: TGTGCCAGCAGCTTAGGACCCGGACTGAATAGCAATCAGCCCCAGCATTTT. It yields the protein CASSLGPGLNSNQPQHF.

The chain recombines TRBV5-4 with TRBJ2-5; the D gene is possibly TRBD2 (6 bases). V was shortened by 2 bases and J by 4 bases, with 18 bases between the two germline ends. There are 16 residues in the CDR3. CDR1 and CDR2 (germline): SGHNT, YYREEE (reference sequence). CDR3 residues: CASSFGGNLGGETQYF. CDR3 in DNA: TGTGCCAGCAGCTTTGGAGGGAACCTCGGAGGAGAGACCCAGTACTTC.

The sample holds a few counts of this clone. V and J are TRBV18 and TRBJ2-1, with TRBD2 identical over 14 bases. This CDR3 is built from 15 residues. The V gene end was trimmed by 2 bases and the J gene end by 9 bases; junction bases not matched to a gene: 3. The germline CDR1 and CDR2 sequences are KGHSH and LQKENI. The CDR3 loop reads CASSPGTSGRAEQFF. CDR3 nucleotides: TGTGCCAGCTCACCAGGGACTAGCGGGAGAGCTGAGCAGTTCTTC.

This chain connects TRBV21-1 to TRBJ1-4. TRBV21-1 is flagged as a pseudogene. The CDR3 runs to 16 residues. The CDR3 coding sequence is TGTGCCAGCAGCAAAGAAGGAGATGCAACTAATGAAAAACTGTTTTTT. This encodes CASSKEGDATNEKLFF.

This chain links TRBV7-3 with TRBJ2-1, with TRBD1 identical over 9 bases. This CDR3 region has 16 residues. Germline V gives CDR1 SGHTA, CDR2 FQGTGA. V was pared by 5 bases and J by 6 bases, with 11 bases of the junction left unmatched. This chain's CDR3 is CASSQSTGTGFNEQFF. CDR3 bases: TGTGCCAGCAGCCAATCCACCGGGACAGGGTTCAATGAGCAGTTCTTC.

CDR3 amino acids: CASSQASPGEIYGYTF. The CDR3 nucleotides read TGTGCCAGCAGCCAAGCAAGCCCAGGGGAAATCTATGGCTACACCTTC. The rearrangement joins TRBV3-1 (or the pseudogene TRBV3-2) to TRBJ1-2, with TRBD1 as a possible D gene (6 bases). The CDR3 totals 16 residues. V was clipped by 1 base and J by 4 bases, with 16 bases between them. Germline V gives CDR1 LGHDT, CDR2 YNNKEL (reference sequence).

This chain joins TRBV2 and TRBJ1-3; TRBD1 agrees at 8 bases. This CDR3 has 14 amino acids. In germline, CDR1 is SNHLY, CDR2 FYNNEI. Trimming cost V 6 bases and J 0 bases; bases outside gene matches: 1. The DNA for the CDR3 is TGTGCCAGCAGAACAGGGGGCTCTGGAAACACCATATATTTT. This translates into CASRTGGSGNTIYF. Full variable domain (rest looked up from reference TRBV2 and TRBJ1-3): EPEVTQTPSHQVTQMGQEVILRCVPISNHLYFYWYRQILGQKVEFLVSFYNNEISEKSEIFDDQFSVERPDGSNFTLKIRSTKLEDSAMYFCASRTGGSGNTIYFGEGSWLTVV.

The CDR3 spells CASTKPGGEYGYTF. CDR3 coding DNA: TGTGCCAGCACTAAACCGGGAGGGGAATATGGCTACACCTTC. V is TRBV5-6 and J is TRBJ1-2; TRBD1 is a possible D gene (5 bases). The CDR3 consists of 14 residues. Between the trimmed V and J ends, which lost 6 bases and 5 bases, there was a span of 17 bases. Looked up from germline, CDR1 is SGHDT and CDR2 is YYEEEE. The full variable domain, in which reference TRBV5-6 and TRBJ1-2 provide the parts outside the CDR3, is DAGVTQSPTHLIKTRGQQVTLRCSPKSGHDTVSWYQQALGQGPQFIFQYYEEEERQRGNFPDRFSGHQFPNYSSELNVNALLLGDSALYLCASTKPGGEYGYTFGSGTRLTVV.

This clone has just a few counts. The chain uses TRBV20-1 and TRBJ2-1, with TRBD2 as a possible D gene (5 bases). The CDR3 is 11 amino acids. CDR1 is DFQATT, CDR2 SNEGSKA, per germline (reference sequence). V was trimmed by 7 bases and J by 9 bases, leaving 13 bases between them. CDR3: CSVEGMGEQFF. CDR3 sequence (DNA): TGCAGTGTAGAGGGTATGGGTGAGCAGTTCTTC.

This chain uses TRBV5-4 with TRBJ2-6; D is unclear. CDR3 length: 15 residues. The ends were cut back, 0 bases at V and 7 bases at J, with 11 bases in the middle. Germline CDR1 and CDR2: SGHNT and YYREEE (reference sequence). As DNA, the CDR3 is TGTGCCAGCAGCTTGGACCAGGCCGGAGCCAACGTCCTGACTTTC. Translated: CASSLDQAGANVLTF.

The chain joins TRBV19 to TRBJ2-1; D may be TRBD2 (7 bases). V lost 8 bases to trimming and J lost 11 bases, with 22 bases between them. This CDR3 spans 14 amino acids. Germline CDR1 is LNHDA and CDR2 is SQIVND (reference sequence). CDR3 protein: CASDWGPGTTKQFF. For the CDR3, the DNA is TGTGCCAGTGACTGGGGGCCCGGGACTACAAAGCAGTTCTTC. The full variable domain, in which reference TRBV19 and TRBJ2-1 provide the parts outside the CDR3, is DGGITQSPKYLFRKEGQNVTLSCEQNLNHDAMYWYRQDPGQGLRLIYYSQIVNDFQKGDIAEGYSVSREKKESFPLTVTSAQKNPTAFYLCASDWGPGTTKQFFGPGTRLTVL.

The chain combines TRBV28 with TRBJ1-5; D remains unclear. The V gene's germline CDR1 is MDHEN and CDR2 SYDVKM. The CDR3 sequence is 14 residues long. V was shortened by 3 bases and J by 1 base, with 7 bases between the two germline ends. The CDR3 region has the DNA TGTGCCAGCAGTTTTCCGAGGAGCAATCAGCCCCAGCATTTT. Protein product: CASSFPRSNQPQHF.

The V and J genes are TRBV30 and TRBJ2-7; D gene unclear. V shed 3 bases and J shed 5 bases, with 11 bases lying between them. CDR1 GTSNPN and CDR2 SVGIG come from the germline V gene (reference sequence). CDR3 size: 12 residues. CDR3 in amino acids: CAWRPQVNEQYF. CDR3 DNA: TGTGCCTGGAGGCCCCAGGTTAACGAGCAGTACTTC.